This entry describes one T cell receptor (beta chain). V shed 0 bases and J 6 bases; nucleotides not matched to a gene: 10. The CDR3 consists of 18 residues. CDR1 and CDR2 (germline): SEHNR, FQNEAQ (reference sequence). In the original processing: Researchers report that nucleated cell counts were estimated from reference gene primer amplification. The protocol was immunoSEQ multiplex PCR, while the TCRdb copy is restricted to in-frame clones and leaves out a portion. That table supplies the V and J calls and clone size; D and trimming were determined from the DNA. The sample includes 350,000 to 450,000 clones, roughly nine tenths of them seen just once. This sample was taken from a study of blood T cell repertoires in COVID-19. Study background: There were acute and convalescent COVID-19 samples, and they came from the United States, Italy and Spain.

The chain employs TRBV7-9 and TRBJ2-2; 10 nucleotides line up with TRBD1. This TCR came from a middle-aged woman who had been exposed to COVID-19. The material sequenced was PBMCs or T cells enriched from blood (not recorded which). The CDR3 protein is CASSLALTGTGVSGELFF. The CDR3 nucleotides are TGTGCCAGCAGCTTAGCGCTAACTGGGACAGGGGTGTCCGGGGAGCTGTTTTTT.